This paragraph reports one T cell receptor (beta chain). Using immunoSEQ multiplex PCR, the repertoire was profiled, and TCRdb retains in-frame clones only, with some absent. The sample comprises tens of thousands of clones, around 93% of which are singletons, and 6.8% rests with the top ten. The data were taken from a study of T cell changes during pregnancy in multiple sclerosis. This CDR3 is 17 amino acids long. V was trimmed by 2 bases and J by 1 base, leaving 16 bases between them. Germline CDR1 SGHNT, CDR2 YYREEE (reference sequence). The sequencing used CD8+ T cells from peripheral blood mononuclear cells, collected in the third trimester of pregnancy. The rearrangement joins TRBV5-4 to TRBJ2-1, with D possibly matching TRBD2 (6 bases). This clonotype originated in a female donor with multiple sclerosis, enrolled in a pregnancy study. Here the CDR3 reads CASSFGWRGQSYNEQFF. The CDR3 DNA follows: TGTGCCAGCAGCTTTGGTTGGCGGGGCCAATCCTACAATGAGCAGTTCTTC.